Listed below are T cell receptor beta chains from one sample, sequenced in a study of CD8 T cells in Susac syndrome. Each CDR3 protein is one row after TCRdb ran MiXCR on the immunoSEQ multiplex PCR reads. The repertoire consists of about 180,000 distinct CDR3 sequences, with about 95% occurring once and the leading ten covering roughly 0.16%. The sample comprised CD8+ T cells from PBMCs. These receptors were collected from a human donor with multiple sclerosis. The CDR3 runs from the conserved cysteine through the conserved F or W. A D gene is named only where the DNA matches it firmly. Size tells how often a clone was seen (once, few, many) or the class of an expanded clone, and some rows leave it out.

>.|.|TRBV29-1|TRBJ2-3
CSVHQVADTQYF
TGCAGCGTCCACCAGGTGGCAGATACGCAGTATTTT
>.|.|TRBV2|TRBJ2-2
CASRMGGELFF
TGTGCCAGCAGGATGGGCGGGGAGCTGTTTTTT
>once|.|TRBV13|TRBJ2-7
CASTQDRAPQYF
TGTGCCAGCACCCAAGATCGGGCCCCCCAGTACTTC
>.|.|TRBV9|TRBJ1-5
CASSEGSQQPQHF
TGTGCCAGCAGCGAGGGGAGCCAGCAGCCCCAGCATTTT
>.|TRBD1|TRBV9|TRBJ2-7
CASSAGTVVDEQYF
TGTGCCAGCAGCGCGGGGACAGTGGTCGACGAGCAGTACTTC
>.|.|TRBV14|TRBJ1-1
CASSQFLSMALNTEAFF
TGTGCCAGCAGCCAATTTCTCTCGATGGCATTGAACACTGAAGCTTTCTTT
>.|.|TRBV14|TRBJ2-3
CASSQGVGRRRDTQYF
TGTGCCAGCAGCCAAGGGGTAGGACGGAGAAGAGATACGCAGTATTTT
>.|TRBD1|TRBV12-3/TRBV12-4|TRBJ2-5
CASSLIIGGPQYF
TGTGCCAGCAGTTTAATAATAGGGGGCCCCCAGTACTTC
>.|.|TRBV20-1|TRBJ2-3
CSARDSGLEYSTDTQYF
TGCAGTGCTAGAGATTCCGGACTGGAATATAGCACAGATACGCAGTATTTT
>.|TRBD2|TRBV2|TRBJ2-3
CASSAGTTSTDTQYF
TGTGCCAGCAGCGCCGGGACTACTAGCACAGATACGCAGTATTTT
>.|.|TRBV7-9|TRBJ2-2
CASSFEGPAGELFF
TGTGCCAGCAGCTTTGAGGGTCCAGCCGGGGAGCTGTTTTTT
>.|.|TRBV27|TRBJ2-1
CASTRAGNYNEQFF
TGTGCCAGCACCAGGGCGGGGAACTACAATGAGCAGTTCTTC
>.|.|TRBV2|TRBJ2-7
CASSGRPYSYEQYF
TGTGCCAGCAGCGGTCGACCTTATTCATACGAGCAGTACTTC
>once|.|TRBV9|TRBJ2-5
CASSVAGVGQETQYF
TGTGCCAGCAGCGTAGCAGGGGTCGGCCAAGAGACCCAGTACTTC
>few|.|TRBV7-9|TRBJ2-2
CASSLLNTGELFF
TGTGCCAGCAGCTTGTTAAACACCGGGGAGCTGTTTTTT
>.|.|TRBV9|TRBJ2-3
CASSVPRDGYTDTQYF
TGTGCCAGCAGCGTACCAAGGGACGGGTACACAGATACGCAGTATTTT
>.|.|TRBV9|TRBJ2-1
CASSPRQDTNNEQFF
TGTGCCAGCAGCCCTCGGCAGGATACGAACAATGAGCAGTTCTTC
>.|.|TRBV4-2|TRBJ1-5
CASSKAGLNNQPQHF
TGTGCCAGCAGCAAGGCGGGACTAAACAATCAGCCCCAGCATTTT
>.|TRBD1|TRBV12-3/TRBV12-4|TRBJ1-1
CASRPRGQATEAFF
TGTGCCAGCCGTCCCAGGGGGCAGGCCACTGAAGCTTTCTTT
>.|TRBD2|TRBV29-1|TRBJ2-1
CSVEGSGSLSYNEQFF
TGCAGCGTTGAAGGTAGCGGGAGCCTATCCTACAATGAGCAGTTCTTC
>.|.|TRBV7-9|TRBJ2-7
CASSWQGRHEQYF
TGTGCCAGCAGCTGGCAGGGGAGGCACGAGCAGTACTTC
>few|.|TRBV27|TRBJ2-7
CASSFSDTYSYEQYF
TGTGCCAGCAGTTTCTCGGACACGTACTCCTACGAGCAGTACTTC
>.|TRBD1|TRBV7-9|TRBJ1-2
CASSLSGQGYGYTF
TGTGCCAGCAGCTTGTCGGGACAGGGATACGGCTACACCTTC
>.|.|TRBV20-1|TRBJ2-1
CSARSFQEYEQFF
TGCAGTGCTAGGTCTTTCCAGGAGTATGAGCAGTTCTTC
>few|.|TRBV15|TRBJ1-1
CATSRTENTEAFF
TGTGCCACCAGCCGGACTGAGAACACTGAAGCTTTCTTT
>.|.|TRBV14|TRBJ2-5
CASSQGLGISETQYF
TGTGCCAGCAGCCAAGGTTTAGGGATTTCGGAGACCCAGTACTTC
>.|.|TRBV2|TRBJ1-6
CASSTGSPLHF
TGTGCCAGCAGTACAGGATCACCCCTCCACTTT
>.|TRBD1|TRBV20-1|TRBJ2-3
CSARRDRGRITQYF
TGCAGTGCTAGAAGGGACAGGGGGCGTATTACGCAGTATTTT
>.|.|TRBV9|TRBJ1-1
CASSVGSISEAFF
TGTGCCAGCAGCGTTGGGTCTATAAGTGAAGCTTTCTTT
>.|TRBD2|TRBV25-1|TRBJ2-1
CASRPRGGINNEQFF
TGTGCCAGCAGGCCCCGGGGGGGAATCAACAATGAGCAGTTCTTC
>few|TRBD2|TRBV3-1|TRBJ2-1
CASSPPGLAGGNEQFF
TGTGCCAGCAGCCCACCGGGACTAGCGGGAGGAAATGAGCAGTTCTTC
>few|.|TRBV27|TRBJ1-2
CASSLGGYYGYTF
TGTGCCAGCAGTTTGGGCGGATACTATGGCTACACCTTC
>.|TRBD1|TRBV19|TRBJ2-7
CASTGGTGTYEQYF
TGTGCCAGTACCGGGGGGACAGGGACCTACGAGCAGTACTTC
>.|.|TRBV7-8|TRBJ2-1
CASSGKEVNEQFF
TGTGCCAGCAGCGGAAAGGAGGTCAATGAGCAGTTCTTC
>once|.|TRBV28|TRBJ2-1
CASSPHYNEQFF
TGTGCCAGCAGCCCCCACTACAATGAGCAGTTCTTC
>.|TRBD2|TRBV20-1|TRBJ2-1
CSGQRGRSYNEQFF
TGCAGTGGCCAGCGGGGCCGCTCCTACAATGAGCAGTTCTTC
>.|.|TRBV6-5|TRBJ2-1
CASSYSLTGRYNEQFF
TGTGCCAGCAGTTATTCTCTGACAGGTCGCTACAATGAGCAGTTCTTC
>.|.|TRBV11-2|TRBJ1-1
CASSVVQLNTEAFF
TGTGCCAGCAGCGTAGTACAGCTGAACACTGAAGCTTTCTTT
>.|TRBD1|TRBV29-1|TRBJ1-1
CSAPGQGANGAFF
TGCAGCGCCCCCGGGCAGGGGGCGAACGGAGCTTTCTTT
>once|.|TRBV29-1|TRBJ2-5
CSVEDLPQTQETQYF
TGCAGCGTTGAAGATTTACCGCAGACCCAAGAGACCCAGTACTTC
>.|.|TRBV3-1|TRBJ2-1
CASTPGRGHNEQFF
TGTGCCAGCACTCCCGGGCGGGGCCACAATGAGCAGTTCTTC
>.|TRBD2|TRBV9|TRBJ2-7
CASSGGTSVTYEQYF
TGTGCCAGCAGCGGGGGGACTAGCGTCACCTACGAGCAGTACTTC
>.|TRBD2|TRBV29-1|TRBJ2-1
CSVWAGLAYNEQFF
TGCAGCGTGTGGGCCGGACTAGCCTACAATGAGCAGTTCTTC
>few|.|TRBV3-1|TRBJ2-1
CASSQGRYNEQFF
TGTGCCAGCAGCCAAGGACGATATAATGAGCAGTTCTTC